This TCR beta chain was sequenced in a study of CD4 T cells in relation to SARS-CoV-2 and coronaviruses. Study summary: The negative reference was HIV-1 Nef peptide pool or peptide-free culture.

As concerns this clone: What it binds is not known.

Before the COVID-19 pandemic, during about 2010-2018, CD4+ T cells were taken from unexposed donors. The cells were cultured for about 10 days before CD4+ T cells were isolated. TCRdb's copy holds only in-frame clones and misses some; the assay was immunoSEQ multiplex PCR. The table shows roughly 18,000 clones, with around 79% occurring only once. The germline V and J ends were trimmed by 8 bases and 6 bases, with 14 bases remaining between them. Germline V gives CDR1 ENHRY, CDR2 SYGVKD. The CDR3 has 12 residues. This clonotype originated in a human donor in good health. V gene TRBV10-3 combines with J gene TRBJ2-7, with D tentatively TRBD1 (7 bases). Sequenced sample: CD4+ T cells from PBMCs, cultured in vitro. As DNA, the CDR3 is TGTGCCATCTCGCAGGGGGGTTCCGAGCAGTACTTC. Protein: CAISQGGSEQYF.